The entry that follows covers one T cell receptor (beta chain) sequence. Its antigen is still unknown. To prepare the library, the immunoSEQ multiplex PCR assay was applied. For the multiplex PCR, a mixture combining 60 forward primers for TCR Vbeta segments and 13 reverse primers for TCR Jbeta segments was used. A multiplex PCR assay on genomic DNA amplified the CDR3 region of rearranged TCR beta genes. On the Illumina HiSeq System, the amplified TCR beta libraries were sequenced as 87-base-pair reads. Per the authors' processing: Across the roughly 700 repertoires, a later analysis counted around 80 million unique TCR beta chains, some 11 million of which were shared by at least two donors. Raw reads were error-corrected and collapsed into unique sequences by a nearest-neighbor algorithm in which closely related sequences were merged to remove PCR and sequencing errors. Alignment of CDR3 sequences to IMGT reference sequences was used to assign V, D and J gene segments. For a sequence to be retained, at least a six-nucleotide match to both a V gene segment and a J gene segment was required. Rearrangements were called productive when the CDR3 lacked stop codons and stayed in frame with V and J; all others were non-productive. CDR3 was defined by IMGT convention, running from the second conserved V-encoded cysteine to the conserved J-encoded phenylalanine. Sequences without an unambiguous match to a single V gene segment were excluded from the earlier analysis of about 630 of the donors. In an earlier analysis of around 600 of the donors, V segments were called functional above 56.7% productive rearrangements and were called segregating when the between-donor standard deviation exceeded 5%. A statistical classification framework was built for diagnosing cytomegalovirus status from the catalog of TCR beta chain sequences. A later analysis assigned V and J genes by comparing TCR nucleotide sequences with IMGT/GENE-DB human TR gene sequences. The TCRdist pipeline was used in a later analysis to assign CDR3 sequences and most-parsimonious VDJ recombination scenarios. In a later analysis, each TCR beta chain was defined by its CDR3 amino acid sequence together with its V-gene family, and reads lacking a unique V-gene family were excluded. In a later analysis, 450 to 600 highly shared, low-generation-probability nucleotide sequences were removed to address suspected cross-contamination and a sequencing artifact. A later analysis calculated a clonal expansion index for each public chain from normalized within-repertoire ranks of inferred template counts. In a later analysis, generation probabilities were computed with a VDJ recombination model fitted to out-of-frame rearrangements, and the resulting probabilities were checked against IGoR. Hypergeometric tests were used in a later analysis to score TCR-TCR, TCR-HLA and TCR-CMV co-occurrence, with a repertoire-size bias correction applied to the TCR pairs. False discovery rates were estimated in a later analysis by permuting HLA or CMV assignments 20 times. In a later analysis, co-occurring TCRs were grouped with DBSCAN, and TCRdist sequence similarity was added when clustering was performed within HLA-allele-positive subsets. Repertoires with fewer than 30,000 or more than 120,000 public chains were left out of co-occurrence clustering, as were a few repertoires with anomalous nucleotide sharing. Imported from immuneACCESS, the table was reduced by TCRdb to in-frame sequences with V and J called. These copies leave out some clones; in studies compared against another copy, an unresolved V gene accounts for under half, and the cause of the remainder is not known. V and J calls and clone size are copied from that table; D and trimming were computed from the DNA. The table for this sample shows roughly 150,000 clones. The ten biggest clones cover about 1.7% of the sample.

The cohort comprised under 700 healthy bone marrow donors. At the time of sampling, every cohort member was nominally healthy, though immune exposures that went unrecorded were likely present. The donor tested CMV seronegative, placing the donor among the 352 seronegative members of the cohort. Each donor provided a peripheral blood sample, and peripheral blood mononuclear cells were used for TCR beta sequencing. The Qiagen DNeasy Blood Extraction Kit was used to extract genomic DNA from the blood cell samples. The data belong to a study of cytomegalovirus exposure and HLA in healthy donors (dated by TCRdb to about 2017). Study-level background: According to an earlier analysis of 587 of the donors, 150 million to 200 million T cells yielded some 120 million unique TCR beta sequences and more than 250 Gb of sequence data. An early release that covered some 640 HLA-typed donors contained around 300 gigabases of sequencing data and some 87 million unique TCR sequences. Of the roughly 400 genotyped donors, about 80% fell in the genetic ancestry cluster associated with self-reported Caucasian donors. The study aimed to test whether signatures of past pathogen exposure could be identified by cataloging public T cell receptors. The T cell repertoires of several hundred subjects were profiled by immunosequencing and related to cytomegalovirus serostatus. Besides the first cohort of approximately 710 subjects, a separate validation cohort made up of roughly 130 different subjects was used. High-throughput TCR immunosequencing, statistical association of individual TCRs with disease status, and machine learning were combined to predict cytomegalovirus infection status. A later analysis re-analyzed previously published TCR beta repertoires from 660 or so donors and added high-resolution HLA genotyping to study TCR occurrence patterns. The later analysis used no new phenotypic data to find candidate immune exposures, relying instead on TCR beta sequences and their occurrence across donors. In an earlier analysis of several hundred of the donors, high-throughput TCR beta sequencing was used to judge whether each TCR beta V gene segment behaved as functional or pseudogenic. Donor age, sex, ethnicity and CMV serostatus were compiled alongside the repertoire data. A later genetic analysis used genome-wide SNP genotypes for about three fifths of the 666 donors, treating that subset as a discovery cohort. All discovery cohort repertoires had been generated on a single sequencing platform. HLA typing covered class I and class II loci at four-digit resolution. The number of typed donors differed by locus: about 629-630 for A, B, C, DRB1 and DQB1; approximately 540 for DQA1; 606 for DPA1; and roughly 450 for DPB1. Because of strong linkage in the cohort, five DR-DQ haplotypes were treated as single units for association and clustering. On average, 235,054 unique TCR beta nucleotide sequences were sequenced per donor among 350 to 400 genotyped donors of the cohort, with roughly a sixth of those sequences being non-productive. Findings and caveats that apply to the study as a whole: The presence/absence analyses assumed that sequencing depth was roughly uniform across donors, and that assumption may not be true. Broadly in line with IMGT annotations, most TCR beta V segments showed up in productive rearrangements about 87% or about 30% of the time in an earlier analysis of 587 of the donors. A later analysis found that TCR association rates varied across HLA loci, with DRB1 alleles showing the most associated TCRs and HLA-C alleles the fewest. Most TCR sequences were observed very rarely across donors, whereas some public TCRs were present in many individuals. A few of the identified cytomegalovirus-associated TCR beta chains were confirmed in vitro to be specific for cytomegalovirus antigens. A further reported finding was that TCR beta sequences accurately predicted the HLA-A and HLA-B alleles for most subjects in the first cohort. Assigning TCR associations to individual alleles was difficult when HLA alleles, especially DR and DQ, strongly co-occurred. In a later genetic analysis, a missense DCLRE1C variant was associated with V-gene and J-gene trimming of TCR beta chains, and the association was replicated in an independent cohort. HLA typing was unavailable for some donors at each locus, so association tests used only the typed subset. A cluster of highly shared sequence variants was judged likely to represent a technical artifact of the sequencing pipeline. Because counts were too low, seventeen rarely observed V segments, including chromosome 9 orphons, were excluded from the earlier analysis of around 590 of the donors. The only immune exposure information available for the cohort was CMV serostatus. Linkage disequilibrium might explain the correlated functional status among segregating V segments, but an unknown experimental factor could not be excluded. Because the 87-base-pair reads could not distinguish some IMGT-functional V segments, including TRBV6-2 and TRBV6-3, those segments were excluded. In a later genetic analysis, fewer N-insertions in productive TCRs were reported among donors in an Asian-associated ancestry cluster than the roughly 700-donor mean. A later analysis found that HLA-associated TCR beta chains were more clonally expanded and had lower generation probabilities than equally common non-associated chains. This cohort had only TCR beta chains sequenced, and the lack of alpha or paired-chain data limited which features could be detected. A later analysis associated around 16,000 TCR beta sequences with specific HLA alleles at a false discovery rate of 0.05. In a later analysis, several top co-occurrence clusters were reported to appear linked to parvovirus B19, influenza, CMV and Epstein-Barr virus. According to a later analysis, most CMV-associated TCR beta chains appeared to be HLA-restricted, and the HLA associations seemed to be driven largely by CMV exposure. Cytomegalovirus status was reported to be diagnosed by the classifier with high specificity and sensitivity in both the original and validation cohorts. The authors suggested that the approach could potentially be extended to other disease states and immunological phenotypes. A total of 150 or so TCR beta chains were listed by the study as associated with cytomegalovirus.

Looking up the germline V gene yields CDR1 MGHDK and CDR2 SYGVNS. The V and J ends are trimmed by 0 bases and 10 bases, leaving 15 bases between them. Reading from cysteine to phenylalanine, the CDR3 counts 14 amino acids. Only the CDR3 DNA is retained, 42 bases long and in frame from the first base. The sequence derives from a woman in her forties or fifties in good health and CMV-seronegative. The rearranged chain carries TRBV25-1 and TRBJ1-2, with TRBD1 tentatively as D gene (6 bases match). Sequencing was performed on PBMCs. The CDR3 protein: CASSEYGRTASYTF. The DNA sequence is as follows: TGTGCCAGCAGTGAATATGGAAGGACAGCGTCCTACACCTTC.